These 27 T cell receptor beta chains share one sample of origin, sequenced in a study of CD8 T cells in Susac syndrome. Random hexamers were used to reverse transcribe the RNA input (about 0.45 to 1 ug). One entry per CDR3 protein, called by TCRdb with MiXCR from the immunoSEQ multiplex PCR reads. The top ten clones hold approximately 0.094% of a sample with about 240,000 distinct CDR3 sequences, about 95% of them seen once. Sample: CD4+ T cells from PBMCs. Receptors originate from a human donor with Susac syndrome.

The genes are TRBV9 and TRBJ2-7, with a possible D match to TRBD2 (6 bases). The germline gives CDR1 SGDLS, CDR2 YYNGEE. The CDR3 spans 16 residues. V gave up 0 bases and J gave up 0 bases, with 13 bases separating them. CDR3 coding DNA: TGTGCCAGCAGCGTAGCTGCGCGGGGAGCCTCCTACGAGCAGTACTTC. This encodes CASSVAARGASYEQYF. Drawing the rest from reference TRBV9 and TRBJ2-7, the complete variable domain is DSGVTQTPKHLITATGQRVTLRCSPRSGDLSVYWYQQSLDQGLQFLIQYYNGEERAKGNILERFSAQQFPDLHSELNLSSLELGDSALYFCASSVAARGASYEQYFGPGTRLTVT.

In this sample, this clonotype turned up once. The V and J genes are TRBV29-1 and TRBJ1-1, with a weak D call TRBD1 (5 bases). V lost 8 bases to trimming and J lost 5 bases, with 12 bases between them. Germline assignment: CDR1 SQVTM and CDR2 ANQGSEA. CDR3 length: 11 amino acids. As DNA, the CDR3 is TGCAGCTCATTGGGGGGGACTGAAGCTTTCTTT. This translates into CSSLGGTEAFF.

The V and J genes are TRBV4-1 and TRBJ2-5; D gene ambiguous. Per the germline V gene, CDR1 is MGHRA and CDR2 is YSYEKL. The CDR3 sequence is 14 residues long. V lost 1 base and J 0 bases, leaving 6 bases between the germline ends. For the CDR3, the DNA is TGCGCCAGCAGCCAAGGAGTTTACCAAGAGACCCAGTACTTC. This sequence encodes CASSQGVYQETQYF.

The J gene is TRBJ2-5, the V gene TRBV5-4; D call uncertain. The CDR3 spans 13 residues. Germline CDR1 SGHNT, CDR2 YYREEE (reference sequence). V was pared by 5 bases and J by 5 bases, with 13 bases between. CDR3 region: CASRPERWETQYF. The DNA of the CDR3 is TGTGCCAGCAGGCCGGAACGGTGGGAGACCCAGTACTTC.

CDR3 sequence (DNA): TGTGCCAGCAGCGTAGGTCTTGGGACAGGGGTAACTGAAGCTTTCTTT. Translation: CASSVGLGTGVTEAFF. This chain links TRBV9 with TRBJ1-1; 10 positions match TRBD1. Trimming cost V 0 bases and J 5 bases; bases outside gene matches: 7. This CDR3 comprises 16 residues. Germline CDR1 reads SGDLS; CDR2 reads YYNGEE.

The chain is built from TRBV4-1 and TRBJ1-1, with D hard to call. The germline V and J ends were trimmed by 1 base and 0 bases, with 12 bases remaining between them. The CDR3 spans 16 residues. Germline values: CDR1 MGHRA, CDR2 YSYEKL. The CDR3 sequence is CASSQVSRRLNTEAFF. DNA of the CDR3: TGCGCCAGCAGCCAAGTTAGCCGTAGGCTGAACACTGAAGCTTTCTTT.

The V call is TRBV4-1, the J call TRBJ1-1; D ambiguous. V was cut by 1 base and J by 2 bases, with 11 bases left in between. This CDR3 has 15 amino acids. Per the germline V gene, CDR1 is MGHRA and CDR2 is YSYEKL. This chain's CDR3 is CASSQVPDPNTEAFF. In nucleotides, the CDR3 is TGCGCCAGCAGCCAAGTCCCCGACCCAAACACTGAAGCTTTCTTT.

This clonotype was seen more than once but under ten times. V usage is TRBV28 and J usage is TRBJ2-1; D is possibly TRBD1 (5 bases). V lost 5 bases and J 3 bases, leaving 8 bases between the germline ends. The V gene's germline CDR1 is MDHEN and CDR2 SYDVKM. There are 13 residues in the CDR3. The CDR3, as DNA: TGTGCCAGCAGTCCAGGGTTCTACAATGAGCAGTTCTTC. Translated, it gives CASSPGFYNEQFF.

The CDR3 DNA reads TGTGCCAGCAGCTTTTCGGGAAAGGATACGCAGTATTTT. Protein product: CASSFSGKDTQYF. V usage is TRBV11-3 and J usage is TRBJ2-3; D may be TRBD2 (5 bases). Trimming pared 3 bases from V and 6 bases from J, leaving 10 bases between. The CDR3 contains 13 residues. CDR1 and CDR2 (germline): SGHNT, YENEEA.

CDR3 coding DNA: TGTGCCAGCAGTGAAGAAATTAACTATGGCTACACCTTC. This codes for CASSEEINYGYTF. The chain recombines TRBV2 with TRBJ1-2, with D unclear. The length of the CDR3 is 13 residues. Trimming removed 1 base from V and 1 base from J, with 4 bases in between. CDR1 is SNHLY, CDR2 FYNNEI, per germline.

The chain employs TRBV20-1 and TRBJ2-6; 16 nucleotides align to TRBD2. Per the germline V gene, CDR1 is DFQATT and CDR2 is SNEGSKA (reference sequence). This CDR3 spans 20 amino acids. V lost 0 bases, J lost 0 bases, and 5 bases stayed unmatched. The CDR3 region has the DNA TGCAGTGCTAGAGAGGGACTAGCGGGAGGGCTCCCCTCTGGGGCCAACGTCCTGACTTTC. It translates to CSAREGLAGGLPSGANVLTF.

This sequence joins TRBV25-1 and TRBJ2-1; maybe TRBD2 (5 bases). With 3 bases removed from V and 0 bases from J, the gap between germline ends came to 9 bases. CDR1 is MGHDK, CDR2 SYGVNS, per germline. The CDR3 has 15 amino acids. The CDR3 DNA reads as TGTGCCAGCAGTGACCCCGGAGGCTCCTACAATGAGCAGTTCTTC. This gives the protein CASSDPGGSYNEQFF.

This sequence joins TRBV7-9 and TRBJ2-7; unclear D gene. V was shortened by 6 bases and J by 7 bases, with 10 bases between the two germline ends. Looked up from germline, CDR1 is SEHNR and CDR2 is FQNEAQ (reference sequence). The CDR3 spans 11 residues. CDR3 sequence reads: CASSQTDEQYF. The CDR3 DNA follows: TGTGCCAGCAGTCAAACGGATGAGCAGTACTTC. Full variable domain (missing parts from reference TRBV7-9 and TRBJ2-7): DTGVSQNPRHKITKRGQNVTFRCDPISEHNRLYWYRQTLGQGPEFLTYFQNEAQLEKSRLLSDRFSAERPKGSFSTLEIQRTEQGDSAMYLCASSQTDEQYFGPGTRLTVT.

The chain has TRBV9 and TRBJ1-2; D may be TRBD1 (6 bases). The ends were cut back, 0 bases at V and 4 bases at J, with 13 bases in the middle. This CDR3 is built from 15 residues. Germline values: CDR1 SGDLS, CDR2 YYNGEE. CDR3 sequence reads: CASSVDPLQGYGYTF. Written as DNA, the CDR3 is TGTGCCAGCAGCGTAGACCCTTTACAGGGCTATGGCTACACCTTC.

This clonotype was seen just once. The rearrangement joins TRBV7-8 to TRBJ2-6, with D maybe TRBD1 (6 bases). Trimming left V 4 bases short and J 0 bases short, with 13 bases between. This CDR3 has 17 residues. The V gene's germline CDR1 is SGHVS and CDR2 FQNEAQ. The DNA for the CDR3 is TGTGCCAGCAGCTCCCACCAACAGGGCTCTGGGGCCAACGTCCTGACTTTC. Its protein product is CASSSHQQGSGANVLTF.

The chain carries TRBV20-1 and TRBJ1-1; D is unresolved. CDR1 and CDR2 (germline): DFQATT, SNEGSKA (reference sequence). The CDR3 runs to 12 residues. V was pared by 3 bases and J by 1 base, with 6 bases between. The CDR3 protein is CSASSGNTEAFF. The CDR3 nucleotides are TGCAGTGCTAGTAGCGGGAACACTGAAGCTTTCTTT.

This chain joins TRBV6-2 or TRBV6-3 and TRBJ2-5; 8 bases agree with TRBD2. V was pared by 7 bases and J by 4 bases, with 8 bases of the junction left unmatched. This CDR3 has 14 amino acids. Germline V gives CDR1 MNHEY, CDR2 SVGEGT. CDR3 bases: TGTGCCAGCACCCACCCGGGAGGGAGAGAGACCCAGTACTTC. It specifies CASTHPGGRETQYF.

The chain couples TRBV4-1 to TRBJ2-7; TRBD2 matches at 9 bases. The CDR3 length is 20 residues. V was clipped by 2 bases and J by 1 base; unmatched bases: 18. The V gene's germline CDR1 is MGHRA and CDR2 YSYEKL. CDR3 DNA: TGCGCCAGCAGCCAACACCAGCTAAGGGCTAGCGGGGTTCGGTCCTACGAGCAGTACTTC. Its protein is CASSQHQLRASGVRSYEQYF.

This chain joins TRBV12-3 or TRBV12-4 and TRBJ1-1; 10 bases are a match to TRBD1. J gave up 1 base and V 8 bases, and 4 bases lay outside the gene matches. The CDR3 is 14 residues long. The CDR3 DNA reads TGTGCCAGCGGGGACAGGGGATGGAACACTGAAGCTTTCTTT. Protein product: CASGDRGWNTEAFF.

The V call is TRBV20-1, the J call TRBJ1-5; D is possibly TRBD1 (5 bases). Trimming cost V 3 bases and J 3 bases, with 12 bases left between them. CDR1 is DFQATT, CDR2 SNEGSKA, per germline (reference sequence). The CDR3 totals 14 residues. This chain's CDR3 is CSARFRAHNQPQHF. CDR3 DNA sequence: TGCAGTGCTAGGTTCAGGGCCCACAATCAGCCCCAGCATTTT.

V and J are TRBV3-1 and TRBJ2-1; no reliable D call. The CDR3 covers 11 residues. CDR1 is LGHDT and CDR2 is YNNKEL in the germline V gene (reference sequence). The V gene lost 5 bases and the J gene lost 7 bases, with 6 bases spanning the gap. As DNA, the CDR3 is TGTGCCAGCAGCACCGGGAATGAGCAGTTCTTC. Its translation is CASSTGNEQFF.

The V and J genes are TRBV5-1 and TRBJ1-2; tentative D call: TRBD1 (6 bases). Germline lookup yields CDR1 SGHRS and CDR2 YFSETQ. The CDR3 is made up of 13 amino acids. V lost 4 bases and J 6 bases, leaving 13 bases between the germline ends. CDR3 sequence reads: CASSEQGLDGYTF. Written as DNA, the CDR3 is TGCGCCAGCAGCGAACAGGGCCTGGATGGCTACACCTTC.

The CDR3 here is CASSWDSNQPQHF. The CDR3 DNA sequence: TGTGCCAGCAGTTGGGATAGCAATCAGCCCCAGCATTTT. The V and J genes are TRBV28 and TRBJ1-5; D unresolved. The CDR3 length is 13 residues. V was clipped by 4 bases and J by 0 bases, with 4 bases between them. CDR1 MDHEN and CDR2 SYDVKM come from the germline V gene.

The gene calls are TRBV30 and TRBJ2-5; D not certain. Germline CDR1 is GTSNPN and CDR2 is SVGIG (reference sequence). V was trimmed by 1 base and J by 5 bases, leaving 8 bases between them. This CDR3 spans 12 amino acids. CDR3 amino acids: CAWSARWETQYF. The CDR3 coding sequence is TGTGCCTGGAGTGCCAGATGGGAGACCCAGTACTTC.

The rearrangement joins TRBV4-1 to TRBJ2-2; D not resolved. This CDR3 spans 15 amino acids. Trimming took 1 base from V and 0 from J, leaving 6 bases between them. Germline V CDR1 and CDR2: MGHRA, YSYEKL. CDR3 DNA sequence: TGCGCCAGCAGCCAAGGGGTCCCGAACACCGGGGAGCTGTTTTTT. Protein sequence: CASSQGVPNTGELFF.

For the CDR3, the DNA is TGCAGTGCTAGAGGGTTTGGAAACACCATATATTTT. It translates to CSARGFGNTIYF. This chain uses TRBV20-1 with TRBJ1-3; D is uncertain. The V and J ends lost 1 base and 3 bases respectively, with 4 bases between them. Looked up from germline, CDR1 is DFQATT and CDR2 is SNEGSKA (reference sequence). The CDR3 consists of 12 residues.

The rearrangement joins TRBV20-1 to TRBJ1-2; 9 nucleotides align to TRBD1. Looked up from germline, CDR1 is DFQATT and CDR2 is SNEGSKA (reference sequence). This CDR3 contains 16 residues. Trimming cost V 2 bases and J 4 bases; bases outside gene matches: 11. CDR3 residues: CSARHRPGQGGYGYTF. The CDR3 bases are TGCAGTGCTAGACACCGGCCGGGACAGGGCGGCTATGGCTACACCTTC.